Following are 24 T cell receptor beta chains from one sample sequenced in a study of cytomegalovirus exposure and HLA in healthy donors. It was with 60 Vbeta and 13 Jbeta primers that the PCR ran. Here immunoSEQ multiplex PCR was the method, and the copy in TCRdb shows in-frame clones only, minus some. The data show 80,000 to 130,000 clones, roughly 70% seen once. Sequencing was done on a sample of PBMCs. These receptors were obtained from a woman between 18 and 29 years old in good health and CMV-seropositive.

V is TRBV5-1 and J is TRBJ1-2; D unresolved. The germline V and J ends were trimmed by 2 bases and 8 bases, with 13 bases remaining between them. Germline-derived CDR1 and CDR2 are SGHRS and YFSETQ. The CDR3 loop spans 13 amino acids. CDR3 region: CASSFYGNEGYTF. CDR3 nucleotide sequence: TGCGCCAGCAGCTTCTACGGGAATGAGGGCTACACCTTC.

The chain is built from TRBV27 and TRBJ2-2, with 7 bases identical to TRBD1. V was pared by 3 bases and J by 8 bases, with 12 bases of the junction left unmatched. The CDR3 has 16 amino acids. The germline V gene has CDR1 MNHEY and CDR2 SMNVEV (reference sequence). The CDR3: CASSLLLKGGGGELFF. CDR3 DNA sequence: TGTGCCAGCAGTTTGCTATTAAAAGGGGGCGGGGGGGAGCTGTTTTTT.

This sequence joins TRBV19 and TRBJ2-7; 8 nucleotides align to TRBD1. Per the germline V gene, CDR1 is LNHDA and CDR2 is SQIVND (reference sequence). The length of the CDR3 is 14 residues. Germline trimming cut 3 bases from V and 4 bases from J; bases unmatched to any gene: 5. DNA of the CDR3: TGTGCCAGTAGTATTAGGGGACAGGCGTACGAGCAGTACTTC. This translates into CASSIRGQAYEQYF. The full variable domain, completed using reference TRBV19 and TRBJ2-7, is DGGITQSPKYLFRKEGQNVTLSCEQNLNHDAMYWYRQDPGQGLRLIYYSQIVNDFQKGDIAEGYSVSREKKESFPLTVTSAQKNPTAFYLCASSIRGQAYEQYFGPGTRLTVT.

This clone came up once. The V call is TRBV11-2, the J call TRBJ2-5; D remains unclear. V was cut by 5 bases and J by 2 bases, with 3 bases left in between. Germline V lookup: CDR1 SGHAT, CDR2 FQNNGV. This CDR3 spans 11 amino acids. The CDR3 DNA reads TGTGCCAGCAGCCATCAAGAGACCCAGTACTTC. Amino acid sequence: CASSHQETQYF.

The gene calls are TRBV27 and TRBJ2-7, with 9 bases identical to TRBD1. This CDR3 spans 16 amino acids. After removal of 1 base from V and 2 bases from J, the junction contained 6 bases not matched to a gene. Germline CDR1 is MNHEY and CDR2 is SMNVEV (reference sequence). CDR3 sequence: CASSLLDRGSTYEQYF. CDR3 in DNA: TGTGCCAGCAGTTTATTGGACAGGGGCTCTACCTACGAGCAGTACTTC.

The CDR3 is CASSSIAGGNSYEQYF. The CDR3, as DNA: TGTGCCAGCAGTTCGATAGCGGGAGGGAATTCCTACGAGCAGTACTTC. V is TRBV28 and J is TRBJ2-7, with 11 nucleotides matching TRBD2. This CDR3 is built from 16 residues. In germline, CDR1 is MDHEN, CDR2 SYDVKM. V was clipped by 4 bases and J by 1 base; unmatched bases: 6.

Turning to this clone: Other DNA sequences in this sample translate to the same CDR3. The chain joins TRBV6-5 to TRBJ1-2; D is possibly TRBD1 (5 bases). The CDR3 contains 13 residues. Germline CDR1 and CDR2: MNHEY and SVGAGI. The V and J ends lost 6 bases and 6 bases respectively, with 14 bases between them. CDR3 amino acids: CASSPREGDGYTF. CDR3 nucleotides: TGTGCCAGCAGCCCCAGGGAGGGCGATGGCTACACCTTC.

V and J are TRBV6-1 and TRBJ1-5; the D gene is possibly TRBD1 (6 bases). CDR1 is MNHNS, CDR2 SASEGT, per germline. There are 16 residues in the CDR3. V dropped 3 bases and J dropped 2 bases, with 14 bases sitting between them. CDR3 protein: CASSDTNRAGNQPQHF. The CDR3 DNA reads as TGTGCCAGCAGTGACACTAACAGGGCAGGCAATCAGCCCCAGCATTTT.

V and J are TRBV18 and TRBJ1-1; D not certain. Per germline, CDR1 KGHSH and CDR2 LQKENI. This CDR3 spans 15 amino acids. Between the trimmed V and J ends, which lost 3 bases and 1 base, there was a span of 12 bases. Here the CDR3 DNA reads TGTGCCAGCTCACCCTTCAACAGCCCGAACACTGAAGCTTTCTTT. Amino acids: CASSPFNSPNTEAFF.

Here the CDR3 reads CASSLFSAANEQFF. For the CDR3, the DNA is TGTGCCAGCAGCTTATTTTCAGCGGCTAATGAGCAGTTCTTC. The chain employs TRBV7-6 and TRBJ2-1; TRBD2 might be the D (5 bases). The germline V and J ends were trimmed by 2 bases and 7 bases, with 12 bases remaining between them. This CDR3 has 14 residues. CDR1 is SGHVS and CDR2 is FNYEAQ in the germline V gene.

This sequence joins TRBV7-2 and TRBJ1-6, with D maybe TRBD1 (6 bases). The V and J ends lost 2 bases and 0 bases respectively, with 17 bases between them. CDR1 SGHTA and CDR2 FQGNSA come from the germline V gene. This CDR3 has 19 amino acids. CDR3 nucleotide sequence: TGTGCCAGCAGCTTACTCCCGGGGGGGGCCAGCTCCTATAATTCACCCCTCCACTTT. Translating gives CASSLLPGGASSYNSPLHF.

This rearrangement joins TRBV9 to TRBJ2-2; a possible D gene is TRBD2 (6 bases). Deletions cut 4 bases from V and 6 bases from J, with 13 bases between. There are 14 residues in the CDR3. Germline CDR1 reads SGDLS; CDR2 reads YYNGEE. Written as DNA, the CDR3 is TGTGCCAGCAGCAGCCGGGGGTCCCCCGGGGAGCTGTTTTTT. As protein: CASSSRGSPGELFF.

The CDR3 is CASSFLDRVVEKLFF. As DNA, the CDR3 is TGTGCCAGCAGCTTTCTGGACAGGGTCGTTGAAAAACTGTTTTTT. The chain has TRBV28 and TRBJ1-4, with 8 bases that match TRBD1. The length of the CDR3 is 15 residues. Germline lookup yields CDR1 MDHEN and CDR2 SYDVKM. J lost 7 bases, V lost 6 bases, and 10 bases had no gene match.

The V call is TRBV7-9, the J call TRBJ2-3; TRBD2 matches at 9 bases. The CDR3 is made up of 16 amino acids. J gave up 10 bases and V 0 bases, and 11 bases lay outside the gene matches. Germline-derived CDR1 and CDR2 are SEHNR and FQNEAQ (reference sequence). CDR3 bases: TGTGCCAGCAGCTTAGCAGGCGGGAGGGCCGGGGCCCCGCAGTATTTT. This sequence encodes CASSLAGGRAGAPQYF.

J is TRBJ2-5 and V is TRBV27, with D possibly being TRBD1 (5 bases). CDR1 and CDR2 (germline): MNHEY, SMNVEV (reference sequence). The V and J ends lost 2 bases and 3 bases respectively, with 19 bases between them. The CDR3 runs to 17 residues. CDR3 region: CASSLGPRPQGKETQYF. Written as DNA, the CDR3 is TGTGCCAGCAGTTTAGGACCTCGCCCTCAGGGAAAAGAGACCCAGTACTTC.

Here the CDR3 DNA reads TGTGCCAGCAGTACGCGACTAGCGGGGGGCAAGGATACGCAGTATTTT. Amino acids: CASSTRLAGGKDTQYF. The rearrangement joins TRBV27 to TRBJ2-3; 13 positions agree with TRBD2. CDR3 length: 16 residues. V dropped 5 bases and J dropped 6; count of bases not matched to a gene: 8. CDR1 and CDR2 from the germline V gene are MNHEY and SMNVEV (reference sequence).

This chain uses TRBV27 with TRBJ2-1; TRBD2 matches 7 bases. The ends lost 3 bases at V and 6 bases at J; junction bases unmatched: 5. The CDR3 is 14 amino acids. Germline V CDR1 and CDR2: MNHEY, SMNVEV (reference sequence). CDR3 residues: CASSFPGLVNEQFF. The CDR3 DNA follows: TGTGCCAGCAGTTTCCCCGGACTAGTCAATGAGCAGTTCTTC.

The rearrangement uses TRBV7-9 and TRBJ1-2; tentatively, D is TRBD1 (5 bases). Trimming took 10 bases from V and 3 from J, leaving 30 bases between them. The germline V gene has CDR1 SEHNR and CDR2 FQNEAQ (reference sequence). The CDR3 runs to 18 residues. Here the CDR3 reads CAIQNVPRRRGVDYGYTF. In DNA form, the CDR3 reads TGTGCCATCCAAAACGTCCCCCGCAGGAGGGGTGTGGACTATGGCTACACCTTC.

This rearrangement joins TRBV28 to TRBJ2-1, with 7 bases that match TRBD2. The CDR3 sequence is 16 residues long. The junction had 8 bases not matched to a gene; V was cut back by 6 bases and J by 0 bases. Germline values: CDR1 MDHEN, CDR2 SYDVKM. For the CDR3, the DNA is TGTGCCAGCAGCCCCAGCGGGGCCGGCTCCTACAATGAGCAGTTCTTC. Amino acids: CASSPSGAGSYNEQFF. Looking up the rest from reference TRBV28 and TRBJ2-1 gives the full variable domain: DVKVTQSSRYLVKRTGEKVFLECVQDMDHENMFWYRQDPGLGLRLIYFSYDVKMKEKGDIPEGYSVSREKKERFSLILESASTNQTSMYLCASSPSGAGSYNEQFFGPGTRLTVL.

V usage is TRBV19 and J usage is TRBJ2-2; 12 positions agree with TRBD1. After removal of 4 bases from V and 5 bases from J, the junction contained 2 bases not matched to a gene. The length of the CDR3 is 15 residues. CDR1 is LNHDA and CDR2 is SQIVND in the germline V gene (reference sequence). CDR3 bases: TGTGCCAGTAGTAAGGGACAGGGGGCGACCGGGGAGCTGTTTTTT. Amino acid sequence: CASSKGQGATGELFF.

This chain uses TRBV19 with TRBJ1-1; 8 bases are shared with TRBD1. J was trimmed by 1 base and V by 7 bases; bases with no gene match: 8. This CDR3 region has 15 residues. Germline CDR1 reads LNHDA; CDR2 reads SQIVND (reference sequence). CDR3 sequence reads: CASKEIGTGNTEAFF. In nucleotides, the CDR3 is TGTGCCAGTAAGGAGATTGGGACAGGGAACACTGAAGCTTTCTTT.

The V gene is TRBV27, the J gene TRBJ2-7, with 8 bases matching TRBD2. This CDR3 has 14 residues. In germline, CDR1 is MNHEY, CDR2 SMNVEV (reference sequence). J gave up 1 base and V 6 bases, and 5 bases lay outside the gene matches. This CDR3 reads CASSHGRGSYEQYF. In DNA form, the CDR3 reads TGTGCCAGCAGCCACGGGAGGGGATCCTACGAGCAGTACTTC.

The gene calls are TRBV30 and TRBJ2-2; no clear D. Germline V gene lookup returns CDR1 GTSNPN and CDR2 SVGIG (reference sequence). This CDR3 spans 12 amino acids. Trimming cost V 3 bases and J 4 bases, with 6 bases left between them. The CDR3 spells CAWRPGTGELFF. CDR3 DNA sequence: TGTGCCTGGAGGCCGGGCACCGGGGAGCTGTTTTTT.

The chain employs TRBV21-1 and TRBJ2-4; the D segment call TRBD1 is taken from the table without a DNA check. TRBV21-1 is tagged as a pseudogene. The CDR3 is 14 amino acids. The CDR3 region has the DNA TGTGCCAGCAGCAGAGGACAGGTACAAAACATTCAGTACTTC. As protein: CASSRGQVQNIQYF.